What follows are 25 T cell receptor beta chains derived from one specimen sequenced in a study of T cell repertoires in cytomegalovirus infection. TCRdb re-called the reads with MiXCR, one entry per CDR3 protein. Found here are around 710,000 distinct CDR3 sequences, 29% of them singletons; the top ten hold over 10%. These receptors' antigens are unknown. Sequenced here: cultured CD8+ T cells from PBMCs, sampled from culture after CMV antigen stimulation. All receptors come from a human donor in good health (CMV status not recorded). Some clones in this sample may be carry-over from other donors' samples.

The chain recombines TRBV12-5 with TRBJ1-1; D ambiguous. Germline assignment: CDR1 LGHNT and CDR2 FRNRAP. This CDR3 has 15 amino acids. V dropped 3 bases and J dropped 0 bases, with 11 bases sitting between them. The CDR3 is CASGFPPEMNTEAFF. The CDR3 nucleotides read TGTGCTAGTGGTTTCCCCCCGGAGATGAACACTGAAGCTTTCTTT.

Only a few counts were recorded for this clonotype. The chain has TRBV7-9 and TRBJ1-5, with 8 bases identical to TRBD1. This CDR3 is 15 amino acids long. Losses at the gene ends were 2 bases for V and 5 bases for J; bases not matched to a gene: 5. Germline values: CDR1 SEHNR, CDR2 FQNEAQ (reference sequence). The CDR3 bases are TGTGCCAGCAGCTTATGGGACAGGCTTCATCAGCCCCAGCATTTT. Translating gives CASSLWDRLHQPQHF.

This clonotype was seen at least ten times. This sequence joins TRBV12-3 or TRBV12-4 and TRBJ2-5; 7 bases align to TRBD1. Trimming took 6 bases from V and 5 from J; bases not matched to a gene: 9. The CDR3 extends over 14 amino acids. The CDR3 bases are TGTGCCAGCAGCTACAGGGGTATAGAGGAGACCCAGTACTTC. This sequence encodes CASSYRGIEETQYF.

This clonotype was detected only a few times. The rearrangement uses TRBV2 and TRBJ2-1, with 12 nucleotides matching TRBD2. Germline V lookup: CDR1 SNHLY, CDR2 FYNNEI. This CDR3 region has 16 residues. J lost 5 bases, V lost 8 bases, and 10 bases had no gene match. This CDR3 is CASLTRASGGDNEQFF. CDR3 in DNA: TGTGCCAGCCTAACCCGGGCTAGCGGGGGGGACAATGAGCAGTTCTTC.

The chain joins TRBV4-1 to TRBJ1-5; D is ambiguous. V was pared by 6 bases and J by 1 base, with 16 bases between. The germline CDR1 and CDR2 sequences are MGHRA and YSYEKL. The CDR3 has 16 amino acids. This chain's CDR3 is CASSSIGRASNQPQHF. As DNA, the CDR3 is TGCGCCAGCAGTTCAATAGGGAGAGCCAGCAATCAGCCCCAGCATTTT.

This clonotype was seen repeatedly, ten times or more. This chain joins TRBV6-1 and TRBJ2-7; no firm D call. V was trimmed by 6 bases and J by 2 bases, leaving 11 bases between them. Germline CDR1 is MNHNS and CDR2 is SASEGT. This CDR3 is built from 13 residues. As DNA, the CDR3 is TGTGCCAGCAGCCCCGACGGAGCCTACGAGCAGTACTTC. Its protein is CASSPDGAYEQYF.

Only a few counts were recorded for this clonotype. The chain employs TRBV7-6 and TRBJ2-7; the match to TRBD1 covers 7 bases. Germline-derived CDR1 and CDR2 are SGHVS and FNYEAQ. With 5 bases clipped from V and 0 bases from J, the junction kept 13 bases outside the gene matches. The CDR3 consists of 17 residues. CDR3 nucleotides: TGTGCCAGCAGCGCCCAGATGGGGGACAGAGCCTCCTACGAGCAGTACTTC. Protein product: CASSAQMGDRASYEQYF.

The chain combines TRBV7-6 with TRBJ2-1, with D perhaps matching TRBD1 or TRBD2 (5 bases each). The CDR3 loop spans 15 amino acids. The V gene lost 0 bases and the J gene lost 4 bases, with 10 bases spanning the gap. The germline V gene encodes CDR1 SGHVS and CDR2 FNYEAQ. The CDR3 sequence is CASSLAGELYNEQFF. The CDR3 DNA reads TGTGCCAGCAGCTTAGCGGGGGAGCTGTACAATGAGCAGTTCTTC.

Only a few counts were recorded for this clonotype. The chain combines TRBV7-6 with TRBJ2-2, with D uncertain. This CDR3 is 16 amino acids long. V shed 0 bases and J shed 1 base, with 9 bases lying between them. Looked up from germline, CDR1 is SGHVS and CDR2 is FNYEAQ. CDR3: CASSLAPGMNTGELFF. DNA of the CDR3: TGTGCCAGCAGCTTAGCGCCTGGGATGAACACCGGGGAGCTGTTTTTT.

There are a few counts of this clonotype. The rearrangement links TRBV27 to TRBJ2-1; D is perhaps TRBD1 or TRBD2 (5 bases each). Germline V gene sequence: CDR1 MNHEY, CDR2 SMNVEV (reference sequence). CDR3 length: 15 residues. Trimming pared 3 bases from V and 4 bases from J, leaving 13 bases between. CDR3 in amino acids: CASSLGDGYYNEQFF. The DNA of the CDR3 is TGTGCCAGCAGTTTGGGGGACGGGTATTACAATGAGCAGTTCTTC.

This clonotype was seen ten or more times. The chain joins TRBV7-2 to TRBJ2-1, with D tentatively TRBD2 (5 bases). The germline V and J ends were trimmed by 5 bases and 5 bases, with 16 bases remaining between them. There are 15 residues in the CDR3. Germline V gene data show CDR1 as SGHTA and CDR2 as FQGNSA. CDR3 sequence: CASSQLRAGNNEQFF. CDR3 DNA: TGTGCCAGCAGCCAACTTAGGGCCGGGAACAATGAGCAGTTCTTC. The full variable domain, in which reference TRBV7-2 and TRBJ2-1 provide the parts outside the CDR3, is GAGVSQSPSNKVTEKGKDVELRCDPISGHTALYWYRQSLGQGLEFLIYFQGNSAPDKSGLPSDRFSAERTGGSVSTLTIQRTQQEDSAVYLCASSQLRAGNNEQFFGPGTRLTVL.

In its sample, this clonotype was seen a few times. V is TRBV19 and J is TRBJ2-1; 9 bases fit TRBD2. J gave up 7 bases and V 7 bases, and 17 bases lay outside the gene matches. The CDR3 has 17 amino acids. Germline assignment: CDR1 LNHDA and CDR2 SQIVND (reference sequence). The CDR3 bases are TGTGCCAGTACCGAAAAACTAAGCGGGGGGCCCTGGAATGAGCAGTTCTTC. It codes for CASTEKLSGGPWNEQFF. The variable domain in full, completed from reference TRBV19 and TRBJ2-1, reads DGGITQSPKYLFRKEGQNVTLSCEQNLNHDAMYWYRQDPGQGLRLIYYSQIVNDFQKGDIAEGYSVSREKKESFPLTVTSAQKNPTAFYLCASTEKLSGGPWNEQFFGPGTRLTVL.

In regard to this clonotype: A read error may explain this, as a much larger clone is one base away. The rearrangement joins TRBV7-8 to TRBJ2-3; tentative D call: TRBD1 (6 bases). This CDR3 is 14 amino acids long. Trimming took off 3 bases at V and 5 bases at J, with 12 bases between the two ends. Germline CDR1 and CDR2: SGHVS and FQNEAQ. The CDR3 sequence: CASSFTGWIDTQYF. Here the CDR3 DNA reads TGTGCCAGCAGCTTCACAGGGTGGATAGATACGCAGTATTTT.

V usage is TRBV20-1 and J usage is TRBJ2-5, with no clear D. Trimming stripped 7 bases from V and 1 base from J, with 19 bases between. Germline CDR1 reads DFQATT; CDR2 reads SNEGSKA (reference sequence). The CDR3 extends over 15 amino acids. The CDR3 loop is CSDVLFGSVQETQYF. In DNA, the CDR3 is TGCAGTGACGTTCTTTTTGGGTCAGTCCAAGAGACCCAGTACTTC.

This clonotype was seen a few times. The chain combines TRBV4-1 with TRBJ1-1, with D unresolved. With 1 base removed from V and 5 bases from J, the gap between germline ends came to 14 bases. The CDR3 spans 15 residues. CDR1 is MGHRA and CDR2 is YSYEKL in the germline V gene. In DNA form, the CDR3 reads TGCGCCAGCAGCCAAGGCCTTTTGGGGAGGACTGAAGCTTTCTTT. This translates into CASSQGLLGRTEAFF.

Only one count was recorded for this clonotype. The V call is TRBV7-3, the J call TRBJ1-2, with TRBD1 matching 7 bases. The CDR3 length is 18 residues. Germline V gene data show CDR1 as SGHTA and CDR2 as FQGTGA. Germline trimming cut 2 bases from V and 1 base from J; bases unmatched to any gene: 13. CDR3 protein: CASSLEFWTGAINYGYTF. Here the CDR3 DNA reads TGTGCCAGCAGCTTAGAGTTTTGGACAGGCGCAATTAACTATGGCTACACCTTC.

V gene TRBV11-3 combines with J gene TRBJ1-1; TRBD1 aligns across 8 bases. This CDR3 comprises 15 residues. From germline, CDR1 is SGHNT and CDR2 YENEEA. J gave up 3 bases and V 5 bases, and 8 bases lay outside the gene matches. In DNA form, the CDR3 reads TGTGCCAGCAGCCGCAGACAGGGGTTGGACACTGAAGCTTTCTTT. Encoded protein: CASSRRQGLDTEAFF. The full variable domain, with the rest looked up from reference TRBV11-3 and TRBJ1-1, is EAGVVQSPRYKIIEKKQPVAFWCNPISGHNTLYWYLQNLGQGPELLIRYENEEAVDDSQLPKDRFSAERLKGVDSTLKIQPAELGDSAVYLCASSRRQGLDTEAFFGQGTRLTVV.

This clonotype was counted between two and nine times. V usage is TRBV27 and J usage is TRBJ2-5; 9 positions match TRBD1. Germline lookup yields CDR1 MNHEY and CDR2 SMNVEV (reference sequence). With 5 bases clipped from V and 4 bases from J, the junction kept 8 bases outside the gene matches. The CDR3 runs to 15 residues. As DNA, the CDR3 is TGTGCCAGCAGTCTCCGGGACAGGGAGGGAGAGACCCAGTACTTC. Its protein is CASSLRDREGETQYF.

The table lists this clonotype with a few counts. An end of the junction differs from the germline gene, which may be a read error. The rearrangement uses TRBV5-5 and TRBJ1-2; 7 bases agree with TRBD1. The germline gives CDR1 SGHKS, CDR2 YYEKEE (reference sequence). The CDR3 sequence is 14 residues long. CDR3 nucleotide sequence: TGTGCCAGCAGCTTAAACCCAGGGTGGGGGACAGTCTCCTTC. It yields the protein CASSLNPGWGTVSF.

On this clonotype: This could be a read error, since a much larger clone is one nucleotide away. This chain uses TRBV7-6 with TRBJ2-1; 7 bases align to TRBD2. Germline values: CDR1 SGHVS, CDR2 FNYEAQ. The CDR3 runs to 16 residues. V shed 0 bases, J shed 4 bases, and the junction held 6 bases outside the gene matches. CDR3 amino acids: CASSLAGGSPYNEQFF. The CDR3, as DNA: TGTGCCAGCAGCTTAGCGGGAGGGAGCCCTTACAATGAGCAGTTCTTC.

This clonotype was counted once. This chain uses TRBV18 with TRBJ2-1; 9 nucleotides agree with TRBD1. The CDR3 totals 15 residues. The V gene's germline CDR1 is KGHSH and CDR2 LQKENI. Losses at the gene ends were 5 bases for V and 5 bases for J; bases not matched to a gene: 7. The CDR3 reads CASSGPGQGDNEQFF. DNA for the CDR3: TGTGCCAGCTCAGGTCCGGGACAGGGTGACAATGAGCAGTTCTTC.

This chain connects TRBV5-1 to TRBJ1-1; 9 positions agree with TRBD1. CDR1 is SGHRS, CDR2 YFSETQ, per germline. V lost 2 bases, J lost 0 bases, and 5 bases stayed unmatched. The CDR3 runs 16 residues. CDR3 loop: CASSFGTGIMNTEAFF. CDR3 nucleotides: TGCGCCAGCAGCTTTGGGACAGGGATTATGAACACTGAAGCTTTCTTT.

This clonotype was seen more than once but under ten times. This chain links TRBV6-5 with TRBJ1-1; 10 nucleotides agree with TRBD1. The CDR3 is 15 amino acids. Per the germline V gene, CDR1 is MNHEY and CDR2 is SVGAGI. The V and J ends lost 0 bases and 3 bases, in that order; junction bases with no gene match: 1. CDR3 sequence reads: CASSYSGTGDTEAFF. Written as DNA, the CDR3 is TGTGCCAGCAGTTACTCCGGGACAGGGGACACTGAAGCTTTCTTT.

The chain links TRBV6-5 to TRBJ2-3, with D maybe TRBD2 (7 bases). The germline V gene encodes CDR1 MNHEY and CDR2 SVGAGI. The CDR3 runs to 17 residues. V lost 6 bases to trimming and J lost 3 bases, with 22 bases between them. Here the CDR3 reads CASRPLVGGPLTDTQYF. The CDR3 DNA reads TGTGCCAGCAGACCTCTGGTGGGGGGGCCTCTGACAGATACGCAGTATTTT.

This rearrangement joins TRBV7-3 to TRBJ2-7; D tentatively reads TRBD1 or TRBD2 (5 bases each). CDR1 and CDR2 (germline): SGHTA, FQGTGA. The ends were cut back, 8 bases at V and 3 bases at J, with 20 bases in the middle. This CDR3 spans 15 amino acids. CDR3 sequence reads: CASSGAGTGLYEQYV. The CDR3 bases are TGTGCCAGCTCTGGGGCCGGGACGGGCCTCTACGAGCAGTACGTC.